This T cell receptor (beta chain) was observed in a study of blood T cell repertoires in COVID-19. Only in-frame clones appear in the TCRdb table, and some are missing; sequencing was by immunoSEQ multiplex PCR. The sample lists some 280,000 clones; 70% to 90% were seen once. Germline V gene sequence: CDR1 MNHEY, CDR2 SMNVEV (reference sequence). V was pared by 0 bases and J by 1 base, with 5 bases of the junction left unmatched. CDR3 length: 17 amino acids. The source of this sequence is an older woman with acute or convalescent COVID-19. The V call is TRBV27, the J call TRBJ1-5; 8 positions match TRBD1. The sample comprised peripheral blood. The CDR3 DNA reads TGTGCCAGCAGTTTATCTTACAGGGGGTTAAGCAATCAGCCCCAGCATTTT. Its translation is CASSLSYRGLSNQPQHF.